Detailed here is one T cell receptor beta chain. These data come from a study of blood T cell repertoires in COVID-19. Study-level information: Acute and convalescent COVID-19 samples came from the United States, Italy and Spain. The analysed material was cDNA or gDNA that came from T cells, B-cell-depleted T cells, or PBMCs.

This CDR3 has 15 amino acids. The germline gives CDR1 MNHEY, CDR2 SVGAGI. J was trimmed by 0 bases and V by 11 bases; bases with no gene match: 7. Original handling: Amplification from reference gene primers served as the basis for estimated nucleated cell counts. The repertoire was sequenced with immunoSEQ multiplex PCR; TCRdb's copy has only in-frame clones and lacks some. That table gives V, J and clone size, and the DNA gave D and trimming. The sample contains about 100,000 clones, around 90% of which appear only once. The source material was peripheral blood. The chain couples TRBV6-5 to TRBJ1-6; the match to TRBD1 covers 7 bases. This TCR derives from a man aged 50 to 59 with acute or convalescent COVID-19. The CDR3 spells CAAGGAGSYNSPLHF. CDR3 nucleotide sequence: TGTGCCGCAGGGGGTGCCGGCTCCTATAATTCACCCCTCCACTTT.